The entry that follows covers one T cell receptor (beta chain) sequence. Use of 60 Vbeta and 13 Jbeta primers characterized the PCR. The repertoire was sequenced with immunoSEQ multiplex PCR; TCRdb's copy has only in-frame clones and lacks some. The sample contains approximately 220,000 clones, 65% to 80% of which appear only once. Between the trimmed V and J ends, which lost 5 bases and 5 bases, there was a span of 12 bases. CDR3 size: 13 residues. Germline lookup yields CDR1 SGHNT and CDR2 YYREEE (reference sequence). This sample was taken from a study of cytomegalovirus exposure and HLA in healthy donors.

This chain connects TRBV5-4 to TRBJ2-3; D is uncertain. Sequencing was performed on PBMCs. The clonotype was recovered from a man in his forties in good health and CMV-seronegative. Here the CDR3 DNA reads TGTGCCAGCAGTACCCTCGCAGGAGATACGCAGTATTTT. This sequence encodes CASSTLAGDTQYF.